Listed below are T cell receptor beta chains from one sample, sequenced in a study of T cells in Graves' hyperthyroidism and ophthalmopathy. From the multiplex PCR reads, TCRdb called clonotypes with MiXCR, one entry per CDR3 protein. The data contain approximately 200,000 distinct CDR3 sequences, approximately 20% of them singletons. Material: blood. The origin of the receptors is a man aged 35-49 years with Graves' hyperthyroidism. Each CDR3 is given with its conserved first and last residue. A D gene is named only where the DNA matches it firmly. Only some rows state a clone size, as once, few, many or a class for expanded clones.

CDR3aa,CDR3nt,j_gene,v_gene,d_gene,abundance
CSARLRTGGSSAGANVLTF,TGCAGTGCTAGACTTCGGACAGGGGGCTCATCAGCTGGGGCCAACGTCCTGACTTTC,TRBJ2-6,TRBV20-1,TRBD1,NA
CASSLLAGYGTEAFF,TGTGCCAGCAGTTTATTAGCAGGGTACGGGACTGAAGCTTTCTTT,TRBJ1-1,TRBV27,NA,many
CASSPQRGRTDTQYF,TGTGCCAGCAGCCCACAGCGGGGGCGCACAGATACGCAGTATTTT,TRBJ2-3,TRBV7-3,TRBD2,many
CASSPIGLGLGVQETQYF,TGTGCCAGTAGTCCTATAGGGTTGGGCCTGGGGGTACAAGAGACCCAGTACTTC,TRBJ2-5,TRBV19,NA,many
CASGGVSAGYEQYF,TGTGCCAGCGGAGGGGTTTCGGCGGGCTACGAGCAGTACTTC,TRBJ2-7,TRBV7-9,NA,NA
CASSQGAGATSYNEQFF,TGTGCCAGCAGCCAAGGAGCGGGGGCGACCTCCTACAATGAGCAGTTCTTC,TRBJ2-1,TRBV3-1,TRBD2,many
CASSRSGLAGFTGELFF,TGCGCCAGCAGCCGATCGGGACTAGCGGGGTTCACCGGGGAGCTGTTTTTT,TRBJ2-2,TRBV4-3,TRBD2,few
CASSHWDRDYGYTF,TGTGCCAGCAGCCATTGGGACAGGGACTATGGCTACACCTTC,TRBJ1-2,TRBV7-9,TRBD1,many
CASSQRTEYNEQFF,TGTGCCAGCAGCCAACGGACAGAATACAATGAGCAGTTCTTC,TRBJ2-1,TRBV27,NA,NA
CASRPLPETAPSGANVLTF,TGTGCCAGCAGACCCCTCCCCGAGACAGCGCCCTCTGGGGCCAACGTCCTGACTTTC,TRBJ2-6,TRBV7-8,NA,many
CASNRGLTSGANVLTF,TGTGCCAGCAATAGGGGACTTACCTCTGGGGCCAACGTCCTGACTTTC,TRBJ2-6,TRBV2,NA,NA
CAIMGTSGGNEQFF,TGTGCCATCATGGGGACTAGCGGGGGCAATGAGCAGTTCTTC,TRBJ2-1,TRBV10-3,TRBD2,many
CAWSNPRDSTDTQYF,TGTGCCTGGAGTAACCCCAGGGATAGCACAGATACGCAGTATTTT,TRBJ2-3,TRBV30,NA,many
CASRGSDHAEQYF,TGCGCCAGCCGCGGGAGCGATCATGCCGAGCAGTACTTC,TRBJ2-7,TRBV10-1,TRBD2,many
CSAATTSGGHTDTQYF,TGCAGTGCTGCCACGACTAGCGGGGGGCACACAGATACGCAGTATTTT,TRBJ2-3,TRBV20-1,TRBD2,many
CASSSQRSDRTSGRYNEQFF,TGTGCCAGCAGCTCACAGAGGTCAGACCGGACTAGCGGGCGCTACAATGAGCAGTTCTTC,TRBJ2-1,TRBV7-8,TRBD2,NA
CASSLMDSYNEQFF,TGCGCCAGCAGCTTGATGGACAGTTACAATGAGCAGTTCTTC,TRBJ2-1,TRBV5-1,NA,many
CASSRPTTEAFF,TGTGCCAGCAGCCGCCCTACTACTGAAGCTTTCTTT,TRBJ1-1,TRBV4-2,NA,NA
CAWSVWGPKTETQYF,TGTGCCTGGAGTGTTTGGGGACCCAAGACGGAGACCCAGTACTTC,TRBJ2-5,TRBV30,NA,many
CASSPAGLVGNEQFF,TGTGCCAGCAGCCCAGCGGGACTAGTCGGCAATGAGCAGTTCTTC,TRBJ2-1,TRBV7-2,TRBD2,many
CASSPQMRTQETQYF,TGTGCCAGCAGCCCCCAGATGAGAACCCAAGAGACCCAGTACTTC,TRBJ2-5,TRBV5-5,NA,many
CSVERDRGLHEQFF,TGCAGCGTTGAAAGGGACAGGGGTCTACATGAGCAGTTCTTC,TRBJ2-1,TRBV29-1,TRBD1,many
CASGDRATDTQYF,TGTGCCAGCGGAGACAGGGCGACAGATACGCAGTATTTT,TRBJ2-3,TRBV7-9,TRBD1,NA
CASRMGLAGLTSYNEQFF,TGTGCCTCTCGAATGGGGCTAGCGGGGCTAACCTCCTACAATGAGCAGTTCTTC,TRBJ2-1,TRBV15,TRBD2,many
CASSQFSGVGQETQYF,TGTGCCAGCTCTCAATTTAGCGGGGTGGGTCAAGAGACCCAGTACTTC,TRBJ2-5,TRBV5-4,TRBD2,few
CASSYRTGSNYGYTF,TGTGCCAGCAGCTACCGGACAGGGAGCAACTATGGCTACACCTTC,TRBJ1-2,TRBV7-2,TRBD1,few
CASSKPGLAKNIQYF,TGTGCCAGCAGCAAACCGGGGTTAGCCAAAAACATTCAGTACTTC,TRBJ2-4,TRBV7-9,NA,NA
CASSRSETPYNEQFF,TGTGCCAGCAGCCGTAGCGAAACTCCCTACAATGAGCAGTTCTTC,TRBJ2-1,TRBV4-2,NA,many